Below are 5 T cell receptor beta chains sequenced from a single sample in a study of control samples from healthy donors and cancer patients. The repertoire was sequenced with immunoSEQ multiplex PCR; TCRdb's copy has only in-frame clones and lacks some. The sample lists tens of thousands of clones, 84% seen once, with more than 13% in the top ten. The sample comprised blood. These receptor sequences come from a man aged 45-65 years in good health.

The gene calls are TRBV14 and TRBJ2-7; 11 bases align to TRBD2. The J segment lost 5 bases and the V segment lost 5 bases, leaving 5 bases of the junction unmatched. CDR1 is SGHDN, CDR2 FVKESK, per germline. This CDR3 is built from 14 residues. The CDR3, as DNA: TGTGCCAGCAGCATAGCGGGAGGGCTGGACGAGCAGTACTTC. It translates to CASSIAGGLDEQYF.

This chain links TRBV2 with TRBJ2-1; 7 bases are shared with TRBD2. Trimming removed 7 bases from V and 6 bases from J; junction bases left unmatched: 9. The CDR3 has 14 residues. Germline V gene data show CDR1 as SNHLY and CDR2 as FYNNEI. CDR3 region: CASTREGQGNEQFF. The CDR3 bases are TGTGCCAGCACCAGGGAGGGCCAGGGCAATGAGCAGTTCTTC.

The chain carries TRBV5-1 and TRBJ1-6; 8 bases line up with TRBD1. V lost 0 bases to trimming and J lost 10 bases; unmatched junction nucleotides: 3. Germline V gene sequence: CDR1 SGHRS, CDR2 YFSETQ. The length of the CDR3 is 14 residues. CDR3 amino acids: CASSLGQGSSPLHF. DNA for the CDR3: TGCGCCAGCAGCTTGGGACAGGGGAGCTCACCCCTCCACTTT.

V gene TRBV14 combines with J gene TRBJ2-5; TRBD1 might be the D (6 bases). Germline CDR1 SGHDN, CDR2 FVKESK. V lost 0 bases and J lost 7, with 9 bases in between. The CDR3 runs to 13 residues. The CDR3 coding sequence is TGTGCCAGCAGCCAAGAGAGGGGGTCGACCCAGTACTTC. It yields the protein CASSQERGSTQYF.

J is TRBJ1-6 and V is TRBV19; TRBD1 agrees at 7 bases. The CDR3 spans 15 residues. CDR1 and CDR2 (germline): LNHDA, SQIVND (reference sequence). The V segment lost 9 bases and the J segment 7 bases; nucleotides outside the gene matches: 12. The CDR3 region is CASRGAGQRNSPLHF. DNA for the CDR3: TGTGCCAGCAGGGGAGCGGGACAGAGAAATTCACCCCTCCACTTT.